These 26 T cell receptor beta chains came from one sample sequenced in a study of neurological immune-mediated disorders. Via MiXCR, TCRdb re-called the 5' RACE reads, giving one row per CDR3 protein. The repertoire includes tens of thousands of distinct CDR3 sequences, 3.5% to 5% of them detected once, and approximately 5.3% sits in the top ten. The sample consisted of PBMCs. Receptors originate from a woman in her sixties with multiple sclerosis.

The chain combines TRBV7-2 with TRBJ2-5; D is unclear. The CDR3 runs 15 residues. Trimming removed 7 bases at V and 4 bases at J, with 19 bases between. Germline CDR1 reads SGHTA; CDR2 reads FQGNSA. CDR3 nucleotides: TGTGCCAGCAAAGACGGACCCCCAAACGGAGAGACCCAGTACTTC. Translation gives CASKDGPPNGETQYF.

This chain links TRBV5-1 with TRBJ2-3; 8 bases fit TRBD1. The junction had 15 bases not matched to a gene; V was cut back by 5 bases and J by 4 bases. This CDR3 has 17 amino acids. CDR1 SGHRS and CDR2 YFSETQ come from the germline V gene. CDR3 nucleotides: TGCGCCAGCAGGCGTACAGGGGGAAGGCTGGACCCAGATACGCAGTATTTT. This gives the protein CASRRTGGRLDPDTQYF.

This clonotype was picked up a small number of times. CDR3 in DNA: TGCGCCAGCAGCTTGAACGGACAGGGGGCCACAGATACGCAGTATTTT. Translated: CASSLNGQGATDTQYF. The gene calls are TRBV5-1 and TRBJ2-3; 11 positions agree with TRBD1. With V trimmed by 1 base and J by 2 bases, 3 bases remained unmatched. The CDR3 totals 16 residues. Germline V gives CDR1 SGHRS, CDR2 YFSETQ.

There are a few counts of this clonotype. The chain has TRBV19 and TRBJ1-1, with a possible D match to TRBD1 (5 bases). The germline V gene has CDR1 LNHDA and CDR2 SQIVND (reference sequence). CDR3 length equals 14 residues. V dropped 0 bases and J dropped 3 bases, with 8 bases sitting between them. The CDR3 nucleotides are TGTGCCAGTAGTATAGATCGGGGGGACACTGAAGCTTTCTTT. It yields the protein CASSIDRGDTEAFF.

The chain couples TRBV30 to TRBJ2-7, with 7 positions matching TRBD1. V was clipped by 7 bases and J by 0 bases; unmatched bases: 9. This CDR3 has 14 amino acids. CDR1 GTSNPN and CDR2 SVGIG come from the germline V gene (reference sequence). The CDR3 coding sequence is TGTGCCTTCACCGGGACAGTGAGCTCCTACGAGCAGTACTTC. This sequence encodes CAFTGTVSSYEQYF.

This clonotype occurred many times. This chain connects TRBV6-6 to TRBJ1-2, with 8 bases aligning to TRBD1. Germline CDR1 and CDR2: MNHNY and SVGAGI (reference sequence). CDR3 length: 13 amino acids. V was pared by 5 bases and J by 3 bases, with 2 bases of the junction left unmatched. DNA for the CDR3: TGTGCCAGCAGTAAACAGGGGGACTATGGCTACACCTTC. This gives the protein CASSKQGDYGYTF.

This clonotype was seen at least ten times. This chain joins TRBV12-3 or TRBV12-4 and TRBJ1-3, with TRBD1 matching 7 bases. The CDR3 spans 15 residues. V lost 6 bases to trimming and J lost 4 bases; unmatched junction nucleotides: 9. The CDR3 nucleotides are TGTGCCAGCAGCCTCTCGCGACAGGGAGGAAACACCATATATTTT. This translates into CASSLSRQGGNTIYF.

This clonotype has more than one count but fewer than ten. A much larger clone lies one base from this, so it may be a read error. The DNA of the CDR3 is TGTGCCAGCAGTTTACAGGGTGGCAATCAGCCCCAGAATTTT. Its protein product is CASSLQGGNQPQNF. The chain is built from TRBV6-2 or TRBV6-3 and TRBJ1-5; TRBD1 is a possible D gene (6 bases). There are 14 residues in the CDR3. Germline CDR1 reads MNHEY; CDR2 reads SVGEGT.

This clonotype was observed many times. This chain connects TRBV20-1 to TRBJ2-5, with 7 bases aligning to TRBD1. V shed 4 bases, J shed 5 bases, and the junction held 7 bases outside the gene matches. CDR3 length: 13 residues. Per germline, CDR1 DFQATT and CDR2 SNEGSKA (reference sequence). This CDR3 is CSAIYRGWETQYF. The CDR3, as DNA: TGCAGTGCTATCTACAGGGGCTGGGAGACCCAGTACTTC.

Regarding this clonotype: One junction end does not reproduce the germline sequence, and a read error may be involved. The CDR3, as DNA: TGTGCCAGCAGTGTGAGGGCTAGCGGGAACGCCGGGGAGCTGTTTTTT. Translating gives CASSVRASGNAGELFF. The chain combines TRBV2 with TRBJ2-2; 9 nucleotides line up with TRBD2. CDR3 length equals 16 residues. Germline loops: CDR1 SNHLY, CDR2 FYNNEI.

This clonotype was counted only a few times. The chain combines TRBV7-6 with TRBJ2-1; D perhaps matches TRBD2 (6 bases). Germline V gives CDR1 SGHVS, CDR2 FNYEAQ. The CDR3 covers 16 residues. V was pared by 0 bases and J by 0 bases, with 9 bases between. CDR3 sequence reads: CASSLASGSSYNEQFF. The CDR3, as DNA: TGTGCCAGCAGCTTAGCTAGCGGATCCTCCTACAATGAGCAGTTCTTC.

Only a few counts were recorded for this clonotype. The gene calls are TRBV7-2 and TRBJ2-3; 11 bases fit TRBD2. Trimming removed 8 bases from V and 3 bases from J; junction bases left unmatched: 10. Germline CDR1 and CDR2: SGHTA and FQGNSA. The CDR3 loop spans 16 amino acids. The CDR3 nucleotides read TGTGCCAGCCGCCTGGAGAGACTAGCGGGGACAGATACGCAGTATTTT. It yields the protein CASRLERLAGTDTQYF.

This clonotype was found many times. The rearrangement uses TRBV20-1 and TRBJ2-3; D perhaps matches TRBD2 (5 bases). This CDR3 comprises 13 residues. Germline CDR1 is DFQATT and CDR2 is SNEGSKA (reference sequence). Deletions cut 3 bases from V and 0 bases from J, with 7 bases between. CDR3 in DNA: TGCAGTGCTAGTCGGGGTAGCACAGATACGCAGTATTTT. Translation gives CSASRGSTDTQYF.

This clonotype has a handful of counts. The chain has TRBV7-2 and TRBJ1-5; D is undetermined. The CDR3 runs to 15 residues. V lost 1 base to trimming and J lost 6 bases, with 13 bases between them. The germline gives CDR1 SGHTA, CDR2 FQGNSA. The DNA of the CDR3 is TGTGCCAGCAGCTTAGGAGTAGGTGGAGGTCAGCCCCAGCATTTT. Translation gives CASSLGVGGGQPQHF.

This clonotype has ten or more counts. The chain links TRBV28 to TRBJ1-2; D ambiguous. V lost 7 bases to trimming and J lost 3 bases, with 12 bases between them. The V gene's germline CDR1 is MDHEN and CDR2 SYDVKM. CDR3 length: 13 amino acids. CDR3 in DNA: TGTGCCAGCACCCCGGGGAGGGACTATGGCTACACCTTC. Its translation: CASTPGRDYGYTF.

This clonotype was seen more than once but under ten times. The chain uses TRBV7-8 and TRBJ2-5, with D perhaps matching TRBD1 (5 bases). Germline CDR1 is SGHVS and CDR2 is FQNEAQ. V was clipped by 5 bases and J by 1 base, with 8 bases between them. The CDR3 consists of 13 residues. CDR3 coding DNA: TGTGCCAGCAGCCGGACACCCCAAGAGACCCAGTACTTC. Protein: CASSRTPQETQYF.

The rearrangement links TRBV20-1 to TRBJ1-4, with 7 bases lining up with TRBD1. The junction had 0 bases not matched to a gene; V was cut back by 0 bases and J by 5 bases. This CDR3 has 13 residues. The germline gives CDR1 DFQATT, CDR2 SNEGSKA (reference sequence). This CDR3 reads CSARDRGNEKLFF. The DNA for the CDR3 is TGCAGTGCTAGAGACAGGGGGAATGAAAAACTGTTTTTT.

In its sample, this clonotype was seen many times. The V and J genes are TRBV28 and TRBJ1-4; D call uncertain. Germline lookup yields CDR1 MDHEN and CDR2 SYDVKM. V gave up 5 bases and J gave up 8 bases, with 9 bases separating them. The CDR3 is 12 residues long. The CDR3 sequence is CASSPPGEKLFF. The CDR3 bases are TGTGCCAGCAGTCCTCCGGGGGAAAAACTGTTTTTT.

This clonotype was detected a few times. The chain employs TRBV24-1 and TRBJ2-3; D is uncertain. Trimming left V 4 bases short and J 0 bases short, with 1 base between. Germline assignment: CDR1 KGHDR and CDR2 SFDVKD. This CDR3 has 12 amino acids. The CDR3 nucleotides are TGTGCCACCAGTGAAAGCACAGATACGCAGTATTTT. It specifies CATSESTDTQYF.

At least ten counts were recorded for this clonotype. The J gene is TRBJ2-3, the V gene TRBV20-1, with D unclear. CDR3 length: 13 amino acids. Germline V lookup: CDR1 DFQATT, CDR2 SNEGSKA (reference sequence). V was pared by 4 bases and J by 2 bases, with 10 bases between. CDR3 sequence: CSATPTDTDTQYF. CDR3 coding DNA: TGCAGTGCTACCCCGACCGACACAGATACGCAGTATTTT.

The chain recombines TRBV4-2 with TRBJ1-5; D might be TRBD1 (5 bases). Trimming pared 2 bases from V and 1 base from J, leaving 6 bases between. Germline lookup yields CDR1 LGHNA and CDR2 YNFKEQ. The CDR3 has 14 amino acids. Here the CDR3 reads CASSQRGSNQPQHF. CDR3 nucleotide sequence: TGTGCCAGCAGCCAACGGGGGAGCAATCAGCCCCAGCATTTT.

This clonotype was recorded many times. The V gene is TRBV5-4, the J gene TRBJ1-1; D not certain. The germline gives CDR1 SGHNT, CDR2 YYREEE (reference sequence). Trimming removed 1 base at V and 7 bases at J, with 11 bases between. This CDR3 region has 13 residues. CDR3 amino acids: CASSLSRGIEAFF. The DNA for the CDR3 is TGTGCCAGCAGCTTGTCCCGTGGGATTGAAGCTTTCTTT.

This clonotype was observed many times. The rearrangement uses TRBV5-1 and TRBJ1-2; D ambiguous. CDR3 size: 14 residues. Trimming left V 4 bases short and J 3 bases short, with 13 bases between. Germline lookup yields CDR1 SGHRS and CDR2 YFSETQ. The CDR3 sequence: CASSLSWSDYGYTF. The CDR3 bases are TGCGCCAGCAGCCTCTCCTGGTCAGACTATGGCTACACCTTC.

The chain is built from TRBV5-5 and TRBJ2-3; 7 bases fit TRBD2. Germline V gives CDR1 SGHKS, CDR2 YYEKEE (reference sequence). The CDR3 spans 15 residues. The V gene end was trimmed by 6 bases and the J gene end by 6 bases; junction bases not matched to a gene: 13. The CDR3 here is CASIEGRVAGDTQYF. CDR3 coding DNA: TGTGCCAGCATCGAAGGTCGGGTAGCGGGCGATACGCAGTATTTT.

This clonotype was recorded at least ten times. J is TRBJ2-3 and V is TRBV15, with 8 bases lining up with TRBD1. Unmatched junction bases numbered 14, after V lost 4 bases and J lost 8 bases. Germline CDR1 and CDR2: LNHNV and YYDKDF (reference sequence). This CDR3 is built from 16 residues. The CDR3 here is CATSTFLQGAGGTQYF. Written as DNA, the CDR3 is TGTGCCACCAGCACCTTCCTCCAGGGGGCAGGTGGTACGCAGTATTTT.

This clonotype was detected only a few times. The chain carries TRBV27 and TRBJ1-1; D ambiguous. Trimming cost V 5 bases and J 0 bases, with 10 bases left between them. The germline V gene has CDR1 MNHEY and CDR2 SMNVEV (reference sequence). There are 14 residues in the CDR3. As DNA, the CDR3 is TGTGCCAGCAGTCCCCTAAGCCTGAACACTGAAGCTTTCTTT. As protein: CASSPLSLNTEAFF.